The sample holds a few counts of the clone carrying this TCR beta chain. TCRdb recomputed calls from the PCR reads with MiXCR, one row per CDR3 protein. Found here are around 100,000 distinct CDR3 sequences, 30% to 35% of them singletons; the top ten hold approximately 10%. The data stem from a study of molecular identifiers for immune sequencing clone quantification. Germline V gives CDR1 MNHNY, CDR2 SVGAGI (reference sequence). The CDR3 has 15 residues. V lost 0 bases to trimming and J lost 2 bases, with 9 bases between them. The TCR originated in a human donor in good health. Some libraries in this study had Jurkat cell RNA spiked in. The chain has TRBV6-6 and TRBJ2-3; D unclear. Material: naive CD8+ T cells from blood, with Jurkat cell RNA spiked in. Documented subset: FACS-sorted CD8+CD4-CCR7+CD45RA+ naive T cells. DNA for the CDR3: TGTGCCAGCAGTTACTCGCTACCGGCCACAGATACGCAGTATTTT. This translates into CASSYSLPATDTQYF.